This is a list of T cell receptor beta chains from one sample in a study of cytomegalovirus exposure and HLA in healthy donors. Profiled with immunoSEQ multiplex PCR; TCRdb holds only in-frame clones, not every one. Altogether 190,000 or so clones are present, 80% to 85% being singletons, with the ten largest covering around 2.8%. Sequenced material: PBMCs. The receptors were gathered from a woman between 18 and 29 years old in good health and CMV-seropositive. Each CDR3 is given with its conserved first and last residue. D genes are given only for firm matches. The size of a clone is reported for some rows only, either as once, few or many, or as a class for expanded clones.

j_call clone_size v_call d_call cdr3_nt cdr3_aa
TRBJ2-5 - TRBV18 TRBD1 TGTGCCAGCTCACCGACAGGGGGCCAAGAGACCCAGTACTTC CASSPTGGQETQYF
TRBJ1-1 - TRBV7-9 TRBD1 TGTGCCAGCAGCTTGACAGGGTTGAACACTGAAGCTTTCTTT CASSLTGLNTEAFF
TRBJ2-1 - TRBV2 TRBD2 TGTGCCAGCAGTGAAGGGGAGGGAGGGAATGAGCAGTTCTTC CASSEGEGGNEQFF
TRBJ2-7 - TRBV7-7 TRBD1 TGTGCCAGCAGCCCTGTACAGGGGATGGGCGAGCAGTACTTC CASSPVQGMGEQYF
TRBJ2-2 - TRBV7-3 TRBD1 TGTGCCAGCAGCTTAACGGGACAGGGGGCCGGGGAGCTGTTTTTT CASSLTGQGAGELFF
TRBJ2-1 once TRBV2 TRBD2 TGTGCCAGCAGTGGGACTAGCGGGGGGGCGCATGAGCAGTTCTTC CASSGTSGGAHEQFF
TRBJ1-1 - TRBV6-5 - TGTGCCAGCAGTTACTCGAGCCAGAACACTGAAGCTTTCTTT CASSYSSQNTEAFF
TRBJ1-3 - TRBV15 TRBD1 TGTGCCACCAGCATGGACAGGGTCGTTGGAAACACCATATATTTT CATSMDRVVGNTIYF
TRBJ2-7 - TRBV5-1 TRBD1 TGCGCCAGCAGTTCCGGGACAGGGGGCTACGAGCAGTACTTC CASSSGTGGYEQYF
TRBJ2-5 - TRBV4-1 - TGCGCCAGCAGCCCGGACAGGGAGGGTCAAGAGACCCAGTACTTC CASSPDREGQETQYF
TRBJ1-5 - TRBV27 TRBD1 TGTGCCAGCAGATTTACAGGGGTCAATCAGCCCCAGCATTTT CASRFTGVNQPQHF
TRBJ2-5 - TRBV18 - TGTGCCAGCTCACCTCGTTTGGGGCACCAAGAGACCCAGTACTTC CASSPRLGHQETQYF
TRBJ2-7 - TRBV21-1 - TGTGCCAGCAGCAGACGCAGGCGGAGGGCCTACGAGCAGTACTTC CASSRRRRRAYEQYF
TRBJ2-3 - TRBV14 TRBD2 TGTGCCAGCAGCCTACTAGCGGGGGGCATAACAGATACGCAGTATTTT CASSLLAGGITDTQYF
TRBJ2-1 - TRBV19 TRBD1 TGTGCCAGTAGAATCCGGGACAGGGTCTTCTATGAGCAGTTCTTC CASRIRDRVFYEQFF
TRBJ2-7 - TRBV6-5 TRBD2 TGTGCCAGCAGTCCGGGACTAGCGGGGGTCTACGAGCAGTACTTC CASSPGLAGVYEQYF